What follows are 32 T cell receptor beta chains derived from one specimen sequenced in a study of T cell repertoires in cytomegalovirus infection. TCRdb independently ran MiXCR on the reads; one entry per CDR3 protein. This table holds about 920,000 distinct CDR3 sequences, under 40% found once. No cognate antigen is known for these TCRs. Sequenced material: cultured CD8+ T cells from PBMCs, taken from culture after CMV antigen stimulation. The receptors derive from a human donor in good health (CMV status not recorded). Some clones in this sample may be carry-over from other donors' samples.

The gene calls are TRBV19 and TRBJ2-7, with a weak D call TRBD1 (6 bases). V was clipped by 8 bases and J by 4 bases, with 18 bases between them. The CDR3 runs 14 residues. Germline-derived CDR1 and CDR2 are LNHDA and SQIVND (reference sequence). The chain's CDR3 is CASASAQGQYEQYF. CDR3 nucleotides: TGTGCCAGTGCCTCAGCACAGGGTCAATACGAGCAGTACTTC.

This clonotype came up a few times. The rearrangement joins TRBV27 to TRBJ2-7; D not resolved. The V end lost 5 bases, the J end lost 1 base, and 6 bases lay between the germline ends. Germline values: CDR1 MNHEY, CDR2 SMNVEV (reference sequence). CDR3 size: 12 residues. CDR3 region: CASSLRSYEQYV. The CDR3 coding sequence is TGTGCCAGCAGTCTACGATCCTACGAGCAGTACGTC.

This chain connects TRBV2 to TRBJ2-1; TRBD2 matches at 7 bases. The CDR3 spans 17 residues. Trimming cost V 5 bases and J 4 bases; bases outside gene matches: 14. CDR1 is SNHLY and CDR2 is FYNNEI in the germline V gene. CDR3 in amino acids: CASSTGTGRVGYNEQFF. CDR3 DNA: TGTGCCAGCAGTACGGGGACGGGGAGGGTTGGTTACAATGAGCAGTTCTTC.

This clonotype was observed a handful of times. V is TRBV20-1 and J is TRBJ2-7; 7 positions agree with TRBD1. The germline gives CDR1 DFQATT, CDR2 SNEGSKA (reference sequence). V was pared by 2 bases and J by 0 bases, with 7 bases of the junction left unmatched. The CDR3 covers 15 residues. The CDR3 DNA reads as TGCAGTGCTAGACCACAGGGGCATAGCTCCTACGAGCAGTACGTC. This sequence encodes CSARPQGHSSYEQYV.

This clonotype turned up a few times. The chain carries TRBV3-1 and TRBJ1-5, with D uncertain. This CDR3 has 13 amino acids. CDR1 LGHDT and CDR2 YNNKEL come from the germline V gene (reference sequence). Trimming removed 0 bases at V and 3 bases at J, with 3 bases between. DNA for the CDR3: TGTGCCAGCAGCCAAGAAAACAATCAGCCCCAGCATTTT. Translating it yields CASSQENNQPQHF.

For this clonotype: A much larger clone lies a single base off, so this may be a read error. CDR3 in amino acids: CANSLRVRQETQYF. The DNA for the CDR3 is TGTGCCAACAGCCTCCGGGTCCGACAAGAGACCCAGTACTTC. This chain links TRBV7-4 with TRBJ2-5; D not certain. Germline V gene data show CDR1 as SGHVT and CDR2 as SQSDAQ. This CDR3 has 14 residues.

The chain is built from TRBV27 and TRBJ1-1; TRBD1 is a possible D gene (5 bases). The CDR3 spans 12 residues. V was shortened by 10 bases and J by 4 bases, with 13 bases between the two germline ends. Germline values: CDR1 MNHEY, CDR2 SMNVEV (reference sequence). CDR3 region: CATGTLGTEAFF. The CDR3 region has the DNA TGTGCCACAGGGACCCTTGGCACTGAAGCTTTCTTT.

The chain links TRBV9 to TRBJ1-2; possible D gene TRBD1, 5 bases. The CDR3 is 11 amino acids. The germline gives CDR1 SGDLS, CDR2 YYNGEE. The ends were cut back, 7 bases at V and 7 bases at J, with 11 bases in the middle. This CDR3 is CASGGGVGYTF. In DNA form, the CDR3 reads TGTGCCAGCGGCGGAGGGGTTGGCTACACCTTC. Using reference TRBV9 and TRBJ1-2 for the parts outside the CDR3, the full variable domain is DSGVTQTPKHLITATGQRVTLRCSPRSGDLSVYWYQQSLDQGLQFLIQYYNGEERAKGNILERFSAQQFPDLHSELNLSSLELGDSALYFCASGGGVGYTFGSGTRLTVV.

A few counts support this clonotype. The chain couples TRBV5-1 to TRBJ2-3; TRBD2 aligns across 7 bases. The J segment lost 2 bases and the V segment lost 4 bases, leaving 13 bases of the junction unmatched. The CDR3 totals 17 residues. The germline gives CDR1 SGHRS, CDR2 YFSETQ. CDR3 residues: CASSPPKSGAYTDTQYF. The CDR3 DNA reads TGCGCCAGCAGCCCTCCGAAAAGCGGGGCCTACACAGATACGCAGTATTTT.

This clonotype was counted a few times. The chain is built from TRBV6-1 and TRBJ2-7, with D tentatively TRBD2 (6 bases). Trimming cost V 5 bases and J 5 bases, with 13 bases left between them. Looked up from germline, CDR1 is MNHNS and CDR2 is SASEGT. The CDR3 covers 13 residues. The CDR3 coding sequence is TGTGCCAGCAGTTCAGGAGGGACTGACGAGCAGTACTTC. It encodes CASSSGGTDEQYF.

This clonotype was found a few times. The rearrangement uses TRBV12-3 or TRBV12-4 and TRBJ1-6; a possible D gene is TRBD1 (6 bases). The CDR3 is 13 residues long. V was pared by 8 bases and J by 7 bases, with 12 bases between. The DNA for the CDR3 is TGTGCCAGCTTCGTAGGGGGGAATTCACCCCTCCACTTT. It translates to CASFVGGNSPLHF.

The chain links TRBV12-5 to TRBJ1-1; D unclear. V lost 4 bases, J lost 1 base, and 10 bases lay in between. CDR1 and CDR2 from the germline V gene are LGHNT and FRNRAP. This CDR3 has 14 amino acids. CDR3 nucleotide sequence: TGTGCTAGTGGTTCACTCAGTACGAACACTGAAGCTTTCTTT. Protein sequence: CASGSLSTNTEAFF. Based on the CDR3 plus reference TRBV12-5 and TRBJ1-1, the full variable domain is DARVTQTPRHKVTEMGQEVTMRCQPILGHNTVFWYRQTMMQGLELLAYFRNRAPLDDSGMPKDRFSAEMPDATLATLKIQPSEPRDSAVYFCASGSLSTNTEAFFGQGTRLTVV.

V and J are TRBV7-6 and TRBJ1-3, with no clear D. The CDR3 is 16 residues long. Germline V lookup: CDR1 SGHVS, CDR2 FNYEAQ. Trimming removed 4 bases from V and 2 bases from J, with 15 bases in between. DNA for the CDR3: TGTGCCAGCAGCTGGTTGCGGGTGACGACTGGAAACACCATATATTTT. The encoded protein is CASSWLRVTTGNTIYF. Looking up the rest from reference TRBV7-6 and TRBJ1-3 gives the full variable domain: GAGVSQSPRYKVTKRGQDVALRCDPISGHVSLYWYRQALGQGPEFLTYFNYEAQQDKSGLPNDRFSAERPEGSISTLTIQRTEQRDSAMYRCASSWLRVTTGNTIYFGEGSWLTVV.

This clonotype was recorded at least ten times. The genes are TRBV7-2 and TRBJ2-1; 10 nucleotides match TRBD2. The V gene's germline CDR1 is SGHTA and CDR2 FQGNSA. This CDR3 contains 17 residues. The J segment lost 6 bases and the V segment lost 0 bases, leaving 8 bases of the junction unmatched. DNA of the CDR3: TGTGCCAGCAGCTTAGCTAGCGGGGGGCTTTTGTTCAATGAGCAGTTCTTC. Its protein product is CASSLASGGLLFNEQFF.

This clonotype has at least ten counts. The chain is built from TRBV7-9 and TRBJ1-3; D is perhaps TRBD1 (6 bases). Deletions cut 1 base from V and 4 bases from J, with 11 bases between. This CDR3 region has 15 residues. The germline V gene has CDR1 SEHNR and CDR2 FQNEAQ (reference sequence). The CDR3 is CASSLVSGVGNTIYF. The CDR3 coding sequence is TGTGCCAGCAGCTTAGTTTCAGGGGTCGGAAACACCATATATTTT.

This clonotype was detected ten times or more. J is TRBJ1-1 and V is TRBV7-2, with D perhaps TRBD1 (5 bases). CDR3 size: 16 residues. Germline CDR1 reads SGHTA; CDR2 reads FQGNSA. Trimming left V 5 bases short and J 6 bases short, with 22 bases between. The CDR3 protein is CASSRPRTAAGPEAFF. CDR3 nucleotide sequence: TGTGCCAGCAGCCGCCCTCGTACTGCGGCGGGGCCTGAAGCTTTCTTT.

The table lists this clonotype with a few counts. The CDR3 nucleotides are TGTGCCAGCAGCTTAAATGGGGGGCTGATGCACGAGCAGTACTTC. Its translation: CASSLNGGLMHEQYF. This sequence joins TRBV7-2 and TRBJ2-7, with D perhaps assigned TRBD1 or TRBD2 (6 bases each). The germline V gene has CDR1 SGHTA and CDR2 FQGNSA. This CDR3 spans 15 amino acids. The V end was cut by 2 bases, the J end by 5 bases, with 16 bases between.

The chain is built from TRBV7-6 and TRBJ2-2; 7 positions match TRBD1. Germline V gene data show CDR1 as SGHVS and CDR2 as FNYEAQ. V shed 4 bases and J 4 bases; nucleotides not matched to a gene: 9. CDR3 size: 16 residues. The CDR3 loop reads CASSYLDRAGTGELFF. The CDR3 DNA follows: TGTGCCAGCAGCTACCTCGACAGGGCCGGCACCGGGGAGCTGTTTTTT.

V gene TRBV27 combines with J gene TRBJ2-7; 7 bases match TRBD1. After removal of 6 bases from V and 5 bases from J, the junction contained 1 base not matched to a gene. The CDR3 has 11 residues. Germline V CDR1 and CDR2: MNHEY, SMNVEV (reference sequence). The CDR3 DNA reads TGTGCCAGCAGGGACAGGAACGAGCAGTACTTC. Amino acids: CASRDRNEQYF.

This sequence joins TRBV7-3 and TRBJ1-4; no definite D call. CDR3 length equals 16 residues. The germline V and J ends were trimmed by 4 bases and 2 bases, with 14 bases remaining between them. Germline-derived CDR1 and CDR2 are SGHTA and FQGTGA. The CDR3 here is CASSSAVGGTNEKLFF. The CDR3 coding sequence is TGTGCCAGCAGCTCAGCTGTCGGCGGGACTAATGAAAAACTGTTTTTT.

This clonotype was counted at least ten times. V gene TRBV12-3 or TRBV12-4 combines with J gene TRBJ1-2, with D perhaps matching TRBD1 (5 bases). V was trimmed by 5 bases and J by 4 bases, leaving 14 bases between them. The CDR3 totals 14 residues. The CDR3 DNA follows: TGTGCCAGCAGTGAAGGGGCCATTACCTATGGCTACACCTTC. This sequence encodes CASSEGAITYGYTF.

The V gene is TRBV9, the J gene TRBJ2-1; D is ambiguous. The CDR3 runs 12 residues. V lost 3 bases and J lost 12, with 13 bases in between. Per germline, CDR1 SGDLS and CDR2 YYNGEE. CDR3 nucleotide sequence: TGTGCCAGCAGCGCCCGAGCACCCGGGCAGTTCTTC. Its protein is CASSARAPGQFF. Supplemented by reference TRBV9 and TRBJ2-1, the full variable domain reads DSGVTQTPKHLITATGQRVTLRCSPRSGDLSVYWYQQSLDQGLQFLIQYYNGEERAKGNILERFSAQQFPDLHSELNLSSLELGDSALYFCASSARAPGQFFGPGTRLTVL.

This chain connects TRBV7-6 to TRBJ1-5; 10 nucleotides match TRBD1. The V gene end was trimmed by 5 bases and the J gene end by 2 bases; junction bases not matched to a gene: 6. The CDR3 is made up of 16 amino acids. Germline V gene data show CDR1 as SGHVS and CDR2 as FNYEAQ. The CDR3 coding sequence is TGTGCCAGCAGCGCGTCCGGGACAGGGGGCAATCAGCCCCAGCATTTT. Protein product: CASSASGTGGNQPQHF.

This clonotype turned up a few times. The chain links TRBV12-3 or TRBV12-4 to TRBJ1-2, with 9 bases aligning to TRBD1. The CDR3 consists of 18 residues. The trim removed 6 bases at V and 3 bases at J, leaving 17 bases unmatched. CDR3 sequence reads: CASSHILLGQGIHYGYTF. CDR3 sequence (DNA): TGTGCCAGCAGCCACATTCTGCTGGGACAGGGAATCCACTATGGCTACACCTTC.

Of note for this clonotype: A much larger clone lies a single base off, so this may be a read error. The chain links TRBV7-9 to TRBJ1-1; weak D call: TRBD1 (6 bases). Per the germline V gene, CDR1 is SEHNR and CDR2 is FQNEAQ (reference sequence). This CDR3 is built from 15 residues. The CDR3 region is CANSLLKDSTNEAFF. The CDR3 DNA is TGTGCCAACAGCTTACTCAAGGACAGTACGAATGAAGCTTTCTTT.

In this sample, this clonotype turned up once. DNA of the CDR3: TGTGCCAGCAGCTTGGGGGGGGGGGGGGGATACAATGAGCAGTTCTTC. As protein: CASSLGGGGGYNEQFF. The rearrangement links TRBV7-2 to TRBJ2-1; 7 bases align to TRBD2. The junction had 9 bases not matched to a gene; V was cut back by 3 bases and J by 4 bases. This CDR3 is built from 16 residues. Germline V gene sequence: CDR1 SGHTA, CDR2 FQGNSA.

This clonotype was counted between two and nine times. The V gene is TRBV20-1, the J gene TRBJ2-5; 8 bases line up with TRBD2. Per germline, CDR1 DFQATT and CDR2 SNEGSKA (reference sequence). The CDR3 has 19 residues. Trimming cost V 4 bases and J 0 bases; bases outside gene matches: 19. CDR3 sequence (DNA): TGCAGTGCTACCCTTCCCCTCCGGGGTAGCGGGGATCACCAAGAGACCCAGTACTTC. It is translated as CSATLPLRGSGDHQETQYF.

The chain employs TRBV7-9 and TRBJ1-1, with D possibly TRBD1 on 5 matching bases. The CDR3 has 15 residues. The ends were cut back, 0 bases at V and 3 bases at J, with 11 bases in the middle. Germline V gene sequence: CDR1 SEHNR, CDR2 FQNEAQ (reference sequence). The CDR3 bases are TGTGCCAGCAGCTTAGCGCTTGGGGCAGACACTGAAGCTTTCTTT. As protein: CASSLALGADTEAFF. Using reference TRBV7-9 and TRBJ1-1 for the parts outside the CDR3, the full variable domain is DTGVSQNPRHKITKRGQNVTFRCDPISEHNRLYWYRQTLGQGPEFLTYFQNEAQLEKSRLLSDRFSAERPKGSFSTLEIQRTEQGDSAMYLCASSLALGADTEAFFGQGTRLTVV.

The chain joins TRBV28 to TRBJ1-2, with D perhaps matching TRBD1 (6 bases). CDR1 and CDR2 (germline): MDHEN, SYDVKM. The CDR3 totals 14 residues. Trimming removed 2 bases at V and 4 bases at J, with 11 bases between. The CDR3, as DNA: TGTGCCAGCAGTTTAAGGACAGCCTCCTATGGCTACACCTTC. This translates into CASSLRTASYGYTF.

This clonotype showed up many times. The chain combines TRBV28 with TRBJ1-4; D not certain. Germline V CDR1 and CDR2: MDHEN, SYDVKM. V dropped 2 bases and J dropped 0 bases, with 13 bases sitting between them. The CDR3 spans 17 residues. DNA for the CDR3: TGTGCCAGCAGTTTACTCGAAATGGGATCAACTAATGAAAAACTGTTTTTT. It codes for CASSLLEMGSTNEKLFF.

This clonotype turned up a few times. The J gene is TRBJ1-2, the V gene TRBV10-3; D ambiguous. The V end was cut by 4 bases, the J end by 6 bases, with 6 bases between. This CDR3 has 11 amino acids. Germline CDR1 and CDR2: ENHRY and SYGVKD. This chain's CDR3 is CAISGTDGYTF. CDR3 DNA sequence: TGTGCCATCAGTGGTACAGATGGCTACACCTTC.

In this sample, this clonotype turned up a few times. The genes are TRBV24-1 and TRBJ1-5, with D perhaps TRBD1 (6 bases). V was clipped by 7 bases and J by 5 bases, with 20 bases between them. CDR3 length: 16 residues. The germline CDR1 and CDR2 sequences are KGHDR and SFDVKD. The CDR3 nucleotides read TGTGCCACCAGAGGACAGCCAGAGGATCAGGATCAGCCCCAGCATTTT. Protein sequence: CATRGQPEDQDQPQHF.